The rows below give T cell receptor beta chains drawn from one sample of a study of identifying expanded T cells in peripheral blood. The method was immunoSEQ multiplex PCR; TCRdb's version includes in-frame clones alone and lacks a portion of them. Of 45,000 to 75,000 clones listed, approximately 80% are singletons. The sample taken for sequencing was blood. These receptors all stem from a person between 18 and 75 years old in good health. Each CDR3 is given with its conserved first and last residue. Fields, in order: J gene, clone size, V gene, CDR3 length, D gene, CDR3 protein, CDR3 DNA. D genes are given only for firm matches. Clone size is shown for a subset of rows, as once, few, many or a class of expanded clone.

j_gene: TRBJ2-1
abundance: NA
v_gene: TRBV9
len: 14
d_gene: TRBD2
CDR3aa: CASSVVGLADEQFF
CDR3nt: TGTGCCAGCAGCGTAGTAGGACTAGCGGATGAGCAGTTCTTC

j_gene: TRBJ1-1
abundance: once
v_gene: TRBV30
len: 17
d_gene: TRBD1
CDR3aa: CAWRYNRIRGPATEAFF
CDR3nt: TGTGCCTGGAGGTATAACAGAATCAGGGGGCCGGCGACTGAAGCTTTCTTT

j_gene: TRBJ2-7
abundance: NA
v_gene: TRBV9
len: 14
d_gene: NA
CDR3aa: CASSPTQGFQEQYF
CDR3nt: TGTGCCAGCAGCCCAACTCAGGGGTTTCAGGAGCAGTACTTC

j_gene: TRBJ1-4
abundance: once
v_gene: TRBV19
len: 15
d_gene: NA
CDR3aa: CASKRELATNEKLFF
CDR3nt: TGTGCCAGTAAACGCGAACTTGCAACTAATGAAAAACTGTTTTTT

j_gene: TRBJ2-1
abundance: NA
v_gene: TRBV18
len: 15
d_gene: NA
CDR3aa: CASSPGLRRNNEQFF
CDR3nt: TGTGCCAGCTCACCAGGGTTGAGGCGAAACAATGAGCAGTTCTTC

j_gene: TRBJ1-2
abundance: NA
v_gene: TRBV5-1
len: 13
d_gene: NA
CDR3aa: CASRDRRDDGYTF
CDR3nt: TGCGCCAGCAGGGATCGGCGGGACGATGGCTACACCTTC

j_gene: TRBJ2-1
abundance: few
v_gene: TRBV10-3
len: 15
d_gene: TRBD2
CDR3aa: CAISRSGDSYNEQFF
CDR3nt: TGTGCCATCAGCAGGAGCGGGGACTCCTACAATGAGCAGTTCTTC

j_gene: TRBJ2-7
abundance: NA
v_gene: TRBV7-2
len: 13
d_gene: NA
CDR3aa: CASSRRSVYEQYF
CDR3nt: TGTGCCAGCAGCCGGCGTTCCGTCTACGAGCAGTACTTC

j_gene: TRBJ1-1
abundance: NA
v_gene: TRBV6-5
len: 16
d_gene: NA
CDR3aa: CASSYSSSALNAEAFF
CDR3nt: TGTGCCAGCAGTTACTCATCTTCAGCGCTGAACGCTGAAGCTTTCTTT

j_gene: TRBJ1-1
abundance: once
v_gene: TRBV12-5
len: 11
d_gene: NA
CDR3aa: CASGLGREAFF
CDR3nt: TGTGCTAGTGGTCTAGGGAGAGAAGCTTTCTTT

j_gene: TRBJ2-3
abundance: NA
v_gene: TRBV5-1
len: 11
d_gene: NA
CDR3aa: CASSFQGRQYF
CDR3nt: TGCGCCAGCAGCTTTCAGGGGCGGCAGTATTTT

j_gene: TRBJ1-6
abundance: few
v_gene: TRBV4-1
len: 13
d_gene: TRBD1
CDR3aa: CASSRDRESPLHF
CDR3nt: TGCGCCAGCAGCAGGGACAGAGAATCACCCCTCCACTTT

j_gene: TRBJ1-5
abundance: NA
v_gene: TRBV21-1
len: 18
d_gene: NA
CDR3aa: CASSRRDRAFLLGQPQHF
CDR3nt: TGTGCCAGCAGCCGCCGGGACAGGGCCTTTCTTTTAGGTCAGCCCCAGCATTTT

j_gene: TRBJ1-2
abundance: NA
v_gene: TRBV6-6
len: 13
d_gene: NA
CDR3aa: CASSSPPERGYTF
CDR3nt: TGTGCCAGCAGTTCACCTCCTGAACGTGGCTACACCTTC

j_gene: TRBJ2-2
abundance: NA
v_gene: TRBV16
len: 14
d_gene: NA
CDR3aa: CASSQSDSAGELFF
CDR3nt: TGTGCCAGCAGCCAATCTGACTCCGCCGGGGAGCTGTTTTTT

j_gene: TRBJ1-1
abundance: NA
v_gene: TRBV5-6
len: 14
d_gene: NA
CDR3aa: CASMGGFGDTEAFF
CDR3nt: TGTGCCAGCATGGGGGGCTTTGGTGACACTGAAGCTTTCTTT

j_gene: TRBJ2-4
abundance: NA
v_gene: TRBV5-1
len: 12
d_gene: TRBD1
CDR3aa: CASSGTGGIQYF
CDR3nt: TGCGCCAGCAGCGGAACAGGGGGTATTCAGTACTTC

j_gene: TRBJ2-3
abundance: NA
v_gene: TRBV6-6
len: 14
d_gene: TRBD2
CDR3aa: CASSERGGTDTQYF
CDR3nt: TGTGCCAGCAGTGAGCGGGGGGGCACAGATACGCAGTATTTT

j_gene: TRBJ1-5
abundance: NA
v_gene: TRBV6-6
len: 14
d_gene: TRBD1
CDR3aa: CASSLGQGNQPQHF
CDR3nt: TGTGCCAGCAGTTTGGGACAGGGGAATCAGCCCCAGCATTTT

j_gene: TRBJ2-1
abundance: once
v_gene: TRBV1
len: 17
d_gene: NA
CDR3aa: CTSSQGSLRDSYNEQFF
CDR3nt: TGCACCAGCAGCCAAGGGTCCCTGCGGGACTCCTACAATGAGCAGTTCTTC

j_gene: TRBJ1-5
abundance: few
v_gene: TRBV6-1
len: 15
d_gene: NA
CDR3aa: CASSETGALGQPQHF
CDR3nt: TGTGCCAGCAGTGAAACGGGGGCCCTGGGGCAGCCCCAGCATTTT

j_gene: TRBJ2-1
abundance: NA
v_gene: TRBV4-3
len: 17
d_gene: TRBD2
CDR3aa: CASSQDSGTSGNNEQFF
CDR3nt: TGCGCCAGCAGCCAAGATTCCGGGACTAGCGGGAACAATGAGCAGTTCTTC

j_gene: TRBJ1-4
abundance: NA
v_gene: TRBV11-2
len: 18
d_gene: TRBD1
CDR3aa: CASSLDLMTGTGFEKLFF
CDR3nt: TGTGCCAGCAGCTTAGATCTTATGACCGGGACAGGTTTCGAAAAACTGTTTTTT

j_gene: TRBJ2-5
abundance: NA
v_gene: TRBV10-3
len: 11
d_gene: NA
CDR3aa: CAISRGETQYF
CDR3nt: TGTGCCATCAGTAGGGGGGAGACCCAGTACTTC

j_gene: TRBJ1-3
abundance: NA
v_gene: TRBV6-5
len: 15
d_gene: NA
CDR3aa: CASSSNRRTGNTIYF
CDR3nt: TGTGCCAGCAGTTCCAATCGGCGTACTGGAAACACCATATATTTT

j_gene: TRBJ2-7
abundance: NA
v_gene: TRBV5-1
len: 14
d_gene: NA
CDR3aa: CASSLYSGGYEQYF
CDR3nt: TGCGCCAGCAGCTTGTATTCTGGAGGCTACGAGCAGTACTTC

j_gene: TRBJ2-1
abundance: once
v_gene: TRBV7-2
len: 15
d_gene: TRBD2
CDR3aa: CASSLRTSPYNEQFF
CDR3nt: TGTGCCAGCAGCTTAAGGACTAGCCCTTACAATGAGCAGTTCTTC

j_gene: TRBJ1-1
abundance: once
v_gene: TRBV30
len: 12
d_gene: NA
CDR3aa: CAWSPPGTEAFF
CDR3nt: TGTGCCTGGAGTCCCCCAGGGACTGAAGCTTTCTTT

j_gene: TRBJ2-1
abundance: NA
v_gene: TRBV5-6
len: 15
d_gene: TRBD2
CDR3aa: CASSLVSREGSEQFF
CDR3nt: TGTGCCAGCAGCTTGGTTTCCCGGGAGGGAAGTGAGCAGTTCTTC

j_gene: TRBJ2-5
abundance: NA
v_gene: TRBV11-2
len: 15
d_gene: TRBD2
CDR3aa: CASSLETSVAETQYF
CDR3nt: TGTGCCAGCAGCTTAGAGACTAGCGTGGCGGAGACCCAGTACTTC

j_gene: TRBJ2-3
abundance: NA
v_gene: TRBV7-2
len: 12
d_gene: NA
CDR3aa: CASSHLWDTQYF
CDR3nt: TGTGCCAGCAGCCATCTATGGGATACGCAGTATTTT

j_gene: TRBJ2-1
abundance: NA
v_gene: TRBV2
len: 11
d_gene: NA
CDR3aa: CASKDGSEQFF
CDR3nt: TGTGCCAGCAAGGATGGAAGTGAGCAGTTCTTC

j_gene: TRBJ2-7
abundance: NA
v_gene: TRBV5-4
len: 17
d_gene: NA
CDR3aa: CASSEGGGSGIAYEQYF
CDR3nt: TGTGCCAGCAGCGAGGGGGGAGGGTCAGGGATTGCCTACGAGCAGTACTTC

j_gene: TRBJ2-2
abundance: NA
v_gene: TRBV15
len: 15
d_gene: NA
CDR3aa: CATSRSLAGSGELFF
CDR3nt: TGTGCCACCAGCAGAAGCCTAGCTGGGTCCGGGGAGCTGTTTTTT

j_gene: TRBJ2-3
abundance: few
v_gene: TRBV19
len: 14
d_gene: NA
CDR3aa: CASSRTKSTDTQYF
CDR3nt: TGTGCCAGTAGTAGGACAAAGAGCACAGATACGCAGTATTTT

j_gene: TRBJ2-5
abundance: NA
v_gene: TRBV28
len: 17
d_gene: TRBD1
CDR3aa: CASSLAGVGQGRLTQYF
CDR3nt: TGTGCCAGCAGTTTAGCGGGTGTGGGACAGGGCCGATTGACCCAGTACTTC

j_gene: TRBJ2-7
abundance: NA
v_gene: TRBV7-2
len: 14
d_gene: NA
CDR3aa: CASSLKAGYYEQYF
CDR3nt: TGTGCCAGCAGCTTAAAAGCAGGTTACTACGAGCAGTACTTC

j_gene: TRBJ2-6
abundance: NA
v_gene: TRBV7-8
len: 16
d_gene: NA
CDR3aa: CASSLAVGSGANVLTF
CDR3nt: TGTGCCAGCAGCTTAGCTGTGGGCTCTGGGGCCAACGTCCTGACTTTC

j_gene: TRBJ2-1
abundance: NA
v_gene: TRBV6-1
len: 15
d_gene: NA
CDR3aa: CASSEGGAGSNEQFF
CDR3nt: TGTGCCAGCAGTGAAGGAGGGGCAGGATCGAATGAGCAGTTCTTC

j_gene: TRBJ2-2
abundance: NA
v_gene: TRBV11-3
len: 14
d_gene: TRBD1
CDR3aa: CASSRQGMGGELFF
CDR3nt: TGTGCCAGCAGCCGACAGGGGATGGGCGGGGAGCTGTTTTTT

j_gene: TRBJ1-5
abundance: NA
v_gene: TRBV6-1
len: 15
d_gene: NA
CDR3aa: CASSALRGRGQPQHF
CDR3nt: TGTGCCAGCAGCGCTCTGAGGGGCAGGGGTCAGCCCCAGCATTTT

j_gene: TRBJ2-7
abundance: NA
v_gene: TRBV19
len: 13
d_gene: NA
CDR3aa: CASSIGSWNEQYF
CDR3nt: TGTGCCAGTAGTATAGGGAGTTGGAACGAGCAGTACTTC

j_gene: TRBJ2-1
abundance: NA
v_gene: TRBV19
len: 13
d_gene: NA
CDR3aa: CASSNVGIGEQFF
CDR3nt: TGTGCCAGTAGTAATGTCGGGATCGGTGAGCAGTTCTTC

j_gene: TRBJ2-1
abundance: NA
v_gene: TRBV6-6
len: 14
d_gene: NA
CDR3aa: CASSYSGGNNEQFF
CDR3nt: TGTGCCAGCAGTTACTCGGGCGGTAACAATGAGCAGTTCTTC

j_gene: TRBJ1-1
abundance: NA
v_gene: TRBV6-4
len: 13
d_gene: NA
CDR3aa: CASSEGAHTEAFF
CDR3nt: TGTGCCAGCAGTGAGGGGGCGCACACTGAAGCTTTCTTT

j_gene: TRBJ2-7
abundance: NA
v_gene: TRBV5-1
len: 14
d_gene: NA
CDR3aa: CASSLDANSYEQYF
CDR3nt: TGCGCCAGCAGCTTGGATGCAAATTCCTACGAGCAGTACTTC

j_gene: TRBJ2-3
abundance: NA
v_gene: TRBV11-2
len: 15
d_gene: NA
CDR3aa: CASSPRGRGPDTQYF
CDR3nt: TGTGCCAGCAGCCCCCGGGGCCGTGGGCCAGATACGCAGTATTTT

j_gene: TRBJ2-5
abundance: NA
v_gene: TRBV5-1
len: 14
d_gene: NA
CDR3aa: CASSLALYQETQYF
CDR3nt: TGCGCCAGCAGCTTGGCGCTTTACCAAGAGACCCAGTACTTC

j_gene: TRBJ2-3
abundance: NA
v_gene: TRBV20-1
len: 11
d_gene: NA
CDR3aa: CSVPATDTQYF
CDR3nt: TGCAGTGTTCCAGCCACAGATACGCAGTATTTT

j_gene: TRBJ1-1
abundance: NA
v_gene: TRBV27
len: 13
d_gene: NA
CDR3aa: CASRPGYSTEAFF
CDR3nt: TGTGCCAGCAGGCCGGGGTACAGCACTGAAGCTTTCTTT

j_gene: TRBJ1-1
abundance: NA
v_gene: TRBV29-1
len: 14
d_gene: NA
CDR3aa: CSVSAHSRNTEAFF
CDR3nt: TGCAGCGTCAGCGCACACAGTCGAAACACTGAAGCTTTCTTT

j_gene: TRBJ2-7
abundance: NA
v_gene: TRBV12-5
len: 15
d_gene: NA
CDR3aa: CASGLVQHTGYEQYF
CDR3nt: TGTGCTAGTGGTTTGGTACAGCACACGGGCTACGAGCAGTACTTC

j_gene: TRBJ1-3
abundance: NA
v_gene: TRBV11-2
len: 14
d_gene: NA
CDR3aa: CASSLDPGGNTIYF
CDR3nt: TGTGCCAGCAGCTTGGACCCGGGTGGAAACACCATATATTTT